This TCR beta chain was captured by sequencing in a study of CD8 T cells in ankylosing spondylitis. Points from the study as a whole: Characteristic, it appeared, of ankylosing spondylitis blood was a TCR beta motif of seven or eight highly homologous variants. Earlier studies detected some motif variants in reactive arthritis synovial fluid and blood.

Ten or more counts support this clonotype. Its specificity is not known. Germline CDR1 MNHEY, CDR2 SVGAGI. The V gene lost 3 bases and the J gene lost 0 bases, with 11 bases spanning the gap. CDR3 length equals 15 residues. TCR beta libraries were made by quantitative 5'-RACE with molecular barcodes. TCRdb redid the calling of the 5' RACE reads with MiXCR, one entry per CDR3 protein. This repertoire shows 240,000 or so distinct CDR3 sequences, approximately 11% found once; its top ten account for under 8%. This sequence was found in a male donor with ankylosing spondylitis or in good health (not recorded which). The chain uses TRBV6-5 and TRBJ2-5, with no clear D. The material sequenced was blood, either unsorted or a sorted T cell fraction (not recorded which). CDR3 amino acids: CASSYNGPYQETQYF. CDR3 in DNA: TGTGCCAGCAGTTATAACGGGCCGTACCAAGAGACCCAGTACTTC.